The 13 T cell receptor beta chains below all came from one sample that was sequenced in a study of shared clonotypes between healthy human individuals. Method: immunoSEQ multiplex PCR; TCRdb's copy keeps in-frame clones and lacks some. Of millions of clones in the sample, approximately 95% were seen once. Sequenced sample: naive CD4+ T cells sorted from blood. Subset meaning: CD45RA+ positively selected. Receptor source: a man aged 18-30 years in good health.

CDR3 sequence: CASSLANHPVGTGELFF. The CDR3 coding sequence is TGCGCCAGCAGCTTGGCGAATCACCCGGTGGGGACCGGGGAGCTGTTTTTT. The chain joins TRBV5-1 to TRBJ2-2; the D is unclear. CDR1 and CDR2 from the germline V gene are SGHRS and YFSETQ. This CDR3 has 17 amino acids. The V and J ends lost 0 bases and 5 bases respectively, with 17 bases between them.

The chain is built from TRBV20-1 and TRBJ1-4, with D hard to call. Germline loops: CDR1 DFQATT, CDR2 SNEGSKA (reference sequence). This CDR3 region has 10 residues. Deletions cut 6 bases from V and 7 bases from J, with 6 bases between. The CDR3 DNA sequence: TGCAGTGCCCCTCTTGAAAAACTGTTTTTT. It specifies CSAPLEKLFF.

The chain couples TRBV7-2 to TRBJ2-7; 14 nucleotides match TRBD2. This CDR3 has 17 residues. The V and J ends lost 4 bases and 7 bases, in that order; junction bases with no gene match: 12. Germline-derived CDR1 and CDR2 are SGHTA and FQGNSA. CDR3 bases: TGTGCCAGCAGCTCAACCTTCGGGACTAGCGGGAGAGGTGAGCAGTACTTC. This gives the protein CASSSTFGTSGRGEQYF.

The rearrangement joins TRBV19 to TRBJ1-2; 10 nucleotides agree with TRBD1. CDR3 length equals 17 residues. V was pared by 6 bases and J by 4 bases, with 14 bases of the junction left unmatched. Germline loops: CDR1 LNHDA, CDR2 SQIVND (reference sequence). CDR3 DNA: TGTGCCAGTAGGACAAATAAGGGGACAGGGGACGGCTATGGCTACACCTTC. As protein: CASRTNKGTGDGYGYTF. Supplemented by reference TRBV19 and TRBJ1-2, the full variable domain reads DGGITQSPKYLFRKEGQNVTLSCEQNLNHDAMYWYRQDPGQGLRLIYYSQIVNDFQKGDIAEGYSVSREKKESFPLTVTSAQKNPTAFYLCASRTNKGTGDGYGYTFGSGTRLTVV.

This clone came up once. The chain recombines TRBV13 with TRBJ2-1; 12 bases match TRBD2. This CDR3 has 15 amino acids. Germline V lookup: CDR1 PRHDT, CDR2 FYEKMQ (reference sequence). V was pared by 3 bases and J by 8 bases, with 5 bases of the junction left unmatched. The CDR3 DNA follows: TGTGCCAGCAGCTTCCTGACTAGCGGGAGAGATGAGCAGTTCTTC. It codes for CASSFLTSGRDEQFF.

This chain uses TRBV5-1 with TRBJ1-1; D is perhaps TRBD1 (6 bases). Trimming removed 0 bases from V and 4 bases from J, with 16 bases in between. This CDR3 contains 16 residues. Germline loops: CDR1 SGHRS, CDR2 YFSETQ. The CDR3 coding sequence is TGCGCCAGCAGCTTGGGGCACAGGGTAGGAAGCACTGAAGCTTTCTTT. Translating it yields CASSLGHRVGSTEAFF.

This chain joins TRBV6-6 and TRBJ1-6; 8 bases map to TRBD1. Losses at the gene ends were 5 bases for V and 3 bases for J; bases not matched to a gene: 0. Germline lookup yields CDR1 MNHNY and CDR2 SVGAGI (reference sequence). The CDR3 length is 14 residues. CDR3 DNA: TGTGCCAGCAGTACAGGGGGCTATAATTCACCCCTCCACTTT. Translation: CASSTGGYNSPLHF.

V and J are TRBV19 and TRBJ2-7; the D call may be TRBD1 or TRBD2 (5 bases each). CDR3 size: 20 residues. V lost 1 base to trimming and J lost 6 bases, with 31 bases between them. The germline gives CDR1 LNHDA, CDR2 SQIVND (reference sequence). In nucleotides, the CDR3 is TGTGCCAGTAGTATAGGATTAAATTTCCCCGGGACGTCTCGGTCCGTCGAGCAGTACTTC. It encodes CASSIGLNFPGTSRSVEQYF.

Concerning this clone itself: The germline gene is not matched at one end of the junction; a read error may be the cause. This rearrangement joins TRBV7-7 to TRBJ2-5; 7 bases are a match to TRBD1. CDR1 is SSHAT and CDR2 is FNYEAQ in the germline V gene (reference sequence). The CDR3 is 15 residues long. The CDR3 DNA is TGTGCTAGCAGCTTCGGGACAGTCCTCCAAGAGACCCAGTACTTC. Protein sequence: CASSFGTVLQETQYF.

A remark on this clone: A junction boundary mismatches the germline segment, possibly from a read error. The gene calls are TRBV6-1 and TRBJ1-1; D is undetermined. The germline V gene has CDR1 MNHNS and CDR2 SASEGT. This CDR3 comprises 14 residues. CDR3 nucleotide sequence: TGTGCCAGCAGTGGGCGTAATGTGAGGAGTGGATGGCTCTTT. Residues: CASSGRNVRSGWLF.

The chain joins TRBV11-2 to TRBJ2-3, with TRBD2 matching 13 bases. Germline V CDR1 and CDR2: SGHAT, FQNNGV. The CDR3 consists of 14 residues. V dropped 8 bases and J dropped 4; count of bases not matched to a gene: 3. The CDR3 DNA is TGTGCCAGCTCGACTAGCGGGGGGTCAGATACGCAGTATTTT. Amino acid sequence: CASSTSGGSDTQYF.

The V gene is TRBV18, the J gene TRBJ2-2, with TRBD1 identical over 11 bases. The CDR3 is 16 residues long. Germline loops: CDR1 KGHSH, CDR2 LQKENI. J gave up 7 bases and V 2 bases, and 6 bases lay outside the gene matches. The DNA of the CDR3 is TGTGCCAGCTCACCATCAGGACAGGGGGCCGGCGGGGAGCTGTTTTTT. Its translation: CASSPSGQGAGGELFF.

This chain uses TRBV11-3 with TRBJ2-5; 10 nucleotides agree with TRBD2. Germline CDR1 reads SGHNT; CDR2 reads YENEEA. J gave up 2 bases and V 1 base, and 13 bases lay outside the gene matches. CDR3 length: 19 residues. The CDR3 region is CASSLGPLGAGGWQETQYF. Here the CDR3 DNA reads TGTGCCAGCAGCTTAGGCCCCTTAGGAGCGGGGGGGTGGCAAGAGACCCAGTACTTC.